This note documents a single T cell receptor beta chain sequence. This clonotype was detected many times. No cognate antigen has been identified for it. No base-level quality is on record; no much larger clone is a single base apart. The CDR3 covers 13 residues, taking in both the cysteine and the phenylalanine. Only CDR3 DNA is held: 39 bases, read in frame from base 1. The V and J ends are trimmed by 6 bases and 4 bases, leaving 12 bases between them. This record belongs to a study of identical twins (dated by TCRdb to about 2016). For the study in its entirety: TCR alpha and beta repertoires from monozygotic twins, unrelated adults of various ages and cord blood were deep-sequenced to test whether fetal clonotypes persist. To rule out contamination, replicate twin experiments were performed at different times with different library preparation protocols. What the research found in general, with its limitations: In beta out-of-frame sequences, excess twin sharing was weaker, because having fewer shared sequences lowered the signal-to-noise ratio. Fewer insertions were carried by abundant cord blood beta clonotypes; a weaker similar trend was observed in young adult naive repertoires, while no such trend was observed in memory repertoires. Recombination models systematically underestimated out-of-frame TCR alpha sharing in monozygotic twins but agreed with sharing between unrelated individuals. Because the same donors could not be followed over many years, the conclusions relied on cross-sectional statistical analysis. Invariant T cells such as MAIT and iNKT could partly confound zero-insertion analyses, though diverse VJ usage argued against this for most clonotypes. Compared with coincidental sharing between unrelated individuals, out-of-frame TCR alpha sequences shared between twins had an excess of sequences with low generation probability.

Library method: 5' RACE. The sequencing machine was an Illumina HiSeq 2000. Template switching introduced a universal primer binding site; the final cDNA contained a unique molecular identifier, enabling accurate counting of TCR cDNA molecules. Specific primers in the conserved constant-segment region were used to synthesize first-strand cDNA for the TCR alpha and beta chains. To control for contamination, every cDNA library carried two barcodes: a SMART-Mk sample barcode plus Illumina barcodes. TruSeq adapter sequences, together with Illumina sample barcodes, were added in two successive PCR steps. The TCR alpha and beta cDNA libraries were sequenced on the Illumina HiSeq platform using custom primers. Under the source paper's analysis protocol: Unique molecular identifiers were extracted from raw reads with MiGEC, and CDR3 positions were determined with MiXCR. Recombination models were inferred per individual with the repgenHMM and IGoR tools using an EM algorithm. Shared clonotypes were analyzed with the tcR package in R, and sharing was normalized by the product of cloneset sizes. To study raw recombination without the effects of thymic and clonal selection, out-of-frame nonproductive sequences were analyzed. Clones were called with MiXCR by TCRdb after fastp trimmed the public reads at Q25, and only in-frame beta chains were retained. Rows matching on CDR3 protein sequence are summarized as one entry with the most common DNA and genes. Here the V and J calls rest on TCRdb's processing, not on the authors' analysis. This sample comprises 350,000 to 450,000 distinct CDR3 sequences, approximately 17% of them detected only once. 9.5% to 15% of the sample rests with the top ten.

Only healthy Caucasian donors were included. Three unrelated non-twin adults were additionally sequenced: a male aged 18 to 30, a male aged 50 to 60 and a female aged 50 to 60. Miltenyi CD45RO+ enrichment and human naive T-cell isolation kits were used to isolate memory (CD45RO+) and naive T cells from PBMC. This receptor was taken from a man aged 50-59 years in good health. The sequence is built from TRBV12-3 or TRBV12-4 and TRBJ2-5; possibly the D gene is TRBD1, per 5 matching bases. Specimen: naive T cells sorted from blood. Read against the paper, the sample's cell subset or site label means: cells isolated with a human naive T-cell isolation kit. The CDR3 protein is CASRVWGSETQYF. The nucleotide sequence is TGTGCCAGCAGGGTCTGGGGCTCAGAGACCCAGTACTTC.